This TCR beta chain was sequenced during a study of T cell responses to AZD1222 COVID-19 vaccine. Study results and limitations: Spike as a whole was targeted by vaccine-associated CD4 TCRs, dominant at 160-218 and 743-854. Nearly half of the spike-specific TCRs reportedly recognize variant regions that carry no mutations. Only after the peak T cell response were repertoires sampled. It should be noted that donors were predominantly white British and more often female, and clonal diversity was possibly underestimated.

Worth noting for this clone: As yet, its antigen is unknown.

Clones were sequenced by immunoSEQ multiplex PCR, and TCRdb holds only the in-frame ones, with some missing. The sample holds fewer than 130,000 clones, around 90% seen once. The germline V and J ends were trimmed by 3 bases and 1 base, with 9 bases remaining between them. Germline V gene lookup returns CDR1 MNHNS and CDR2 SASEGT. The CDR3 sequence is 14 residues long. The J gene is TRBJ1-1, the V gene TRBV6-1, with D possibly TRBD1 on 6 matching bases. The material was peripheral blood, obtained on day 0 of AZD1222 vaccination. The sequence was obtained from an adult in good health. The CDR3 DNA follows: TGTGCCAGCAGTGACAGGGGAGGGAACACTGAAGCTTTCTTT. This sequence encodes CASSDRGGNTEAFF.